This is a list of T cell receptor beta chains from one sample in a study of blood T cell repertoires in COVID-19. The repertoire was sequenced with immunoSEQ multiplex PCR; TCRdb's copy has only in-frame clones and lacks some. The sample contains some 69,000 clones, about 82% of which appear only once. The sequenced material came from peripheral blood. These receptors all come from a woman aged 60-70 years with acute or convalescent COVID-19. Both conserved end residues are part of each CDR3. A D gene is named only where the DNA matches it firmly. Clone size is given for some rows only: seen once, a few or many times, or a class if the clone is expanded.

D	V	J	size	DNA	CDR3
.	TRBV28	TRBJ1-1	.	TGTGCCAGCAGTTTATGGGACAGCAGGGGAACTGAAGCTTTCTTT	CASSLWDSRGTEAFF
.	TRBV28	TRBJ1-2	.	TGTGCCAGCAGTTTATTGGTGGGCGAGGGCTATGGCTACACCTTC	CASSLLVGEGYGYTF
.	TRBV7-2	TRBJ1-1	.	TGTGCCAGCAGCACCCGGGGGAACACTGAAGCTTTCTTT	CASSTRGNTEAFF
TRBD2	TRBV9	TRBJ2-5	.	TGTGCCAGCAGCGTAGGGGGACTAGCGGGAGTAGAGACCCAGTACTTC	CASSVGGLAGVETQYF
TRBD2	TRBV4-1	TRBJ2-2	few	TGCGCCAGCAGACCGGGACTAGCGCTACTCTCGAACACCGGGGAGCTGTTTTTT	CASRPGLALLSNTGELFF
TRBD2	TRBV11-2	TRBJ2-1	.	TGTGCCAGCAGCTTAGGGGGGCTAGCGGGAGGACCCTACAATGAGCAGTTCTTC	CASSLGGLAGGPYNEQFF
.	TRBV6-5	TRBJ1-5	.	TGTGCCAGCCTGCTCAGTCAGGTTCATCAGCCCCAGCATTTT	CASLLSQVHQPQHF
TRBD1	TRBV5-1	TRBJ2-1	.	TGCGCCAGCAGCTTAACCGGGACAGGGGGCGAAAATGAGCAGTTCTTC	CASSLTGTGGENEQFF
TRBD1	TRBV5-1	TRBJ2-7	.	TGCGCCAGCACCGTAGGGACAGGGGTGGACGAGCAGTACTTC	CASTVGTGVDEQYF
.	TRBV5-4	TRBJ1-2	.	TGTGCCAGCCGGAGGCAGGATCATGGCTACACCTTC	CASRRQDHGYTF
.	TRBV2	TRBJ1-2	.	TGTGCCAGCACGTCACAGGGTTTCAACTCCGGCTACACCTTC	CASTSQGFNSGYTF
TRBD2	TRBV19	TRBJ2-1	.	TGTGCCAGTAGTATTCTTACAAGCGGGAGCAATGAGCAGTTCTTC	CASSILTSGSNEQFF
.	TRBV10-3	TRBJ1-1	.	TGTGCCTGCCGCGGGGGGCCCATGAACACTGAAGCTTTCTTT	CACRGGPMNTEAFF
.	TRBV28	TRBJ1-2	.	TGTGCCAGCAGCCCGGCGACGGGCTATGGCTACACCTTC	CASSPATGYGYTF
.	TRBV6-5	TRBJ1-3	.	TGTGCCAGCAGTCGACAGGACTCCTCTGGAAACACCATATATTTT	CASSRQDSSGNTIYF
.	TRBV3-1/TRBV3-2	TRBJ2-1	.	TGTGCCAGCAGCCCTTCTAGCTCCCATGAGCAGTTCTTC	CASSPSSSHEQFF
.	TRBV18	TRBJ1-2	.	TGTGCCAGCTCACCGGGGGGGCGCAATGGCTACACCTTC	CASSPGGRNGYTF